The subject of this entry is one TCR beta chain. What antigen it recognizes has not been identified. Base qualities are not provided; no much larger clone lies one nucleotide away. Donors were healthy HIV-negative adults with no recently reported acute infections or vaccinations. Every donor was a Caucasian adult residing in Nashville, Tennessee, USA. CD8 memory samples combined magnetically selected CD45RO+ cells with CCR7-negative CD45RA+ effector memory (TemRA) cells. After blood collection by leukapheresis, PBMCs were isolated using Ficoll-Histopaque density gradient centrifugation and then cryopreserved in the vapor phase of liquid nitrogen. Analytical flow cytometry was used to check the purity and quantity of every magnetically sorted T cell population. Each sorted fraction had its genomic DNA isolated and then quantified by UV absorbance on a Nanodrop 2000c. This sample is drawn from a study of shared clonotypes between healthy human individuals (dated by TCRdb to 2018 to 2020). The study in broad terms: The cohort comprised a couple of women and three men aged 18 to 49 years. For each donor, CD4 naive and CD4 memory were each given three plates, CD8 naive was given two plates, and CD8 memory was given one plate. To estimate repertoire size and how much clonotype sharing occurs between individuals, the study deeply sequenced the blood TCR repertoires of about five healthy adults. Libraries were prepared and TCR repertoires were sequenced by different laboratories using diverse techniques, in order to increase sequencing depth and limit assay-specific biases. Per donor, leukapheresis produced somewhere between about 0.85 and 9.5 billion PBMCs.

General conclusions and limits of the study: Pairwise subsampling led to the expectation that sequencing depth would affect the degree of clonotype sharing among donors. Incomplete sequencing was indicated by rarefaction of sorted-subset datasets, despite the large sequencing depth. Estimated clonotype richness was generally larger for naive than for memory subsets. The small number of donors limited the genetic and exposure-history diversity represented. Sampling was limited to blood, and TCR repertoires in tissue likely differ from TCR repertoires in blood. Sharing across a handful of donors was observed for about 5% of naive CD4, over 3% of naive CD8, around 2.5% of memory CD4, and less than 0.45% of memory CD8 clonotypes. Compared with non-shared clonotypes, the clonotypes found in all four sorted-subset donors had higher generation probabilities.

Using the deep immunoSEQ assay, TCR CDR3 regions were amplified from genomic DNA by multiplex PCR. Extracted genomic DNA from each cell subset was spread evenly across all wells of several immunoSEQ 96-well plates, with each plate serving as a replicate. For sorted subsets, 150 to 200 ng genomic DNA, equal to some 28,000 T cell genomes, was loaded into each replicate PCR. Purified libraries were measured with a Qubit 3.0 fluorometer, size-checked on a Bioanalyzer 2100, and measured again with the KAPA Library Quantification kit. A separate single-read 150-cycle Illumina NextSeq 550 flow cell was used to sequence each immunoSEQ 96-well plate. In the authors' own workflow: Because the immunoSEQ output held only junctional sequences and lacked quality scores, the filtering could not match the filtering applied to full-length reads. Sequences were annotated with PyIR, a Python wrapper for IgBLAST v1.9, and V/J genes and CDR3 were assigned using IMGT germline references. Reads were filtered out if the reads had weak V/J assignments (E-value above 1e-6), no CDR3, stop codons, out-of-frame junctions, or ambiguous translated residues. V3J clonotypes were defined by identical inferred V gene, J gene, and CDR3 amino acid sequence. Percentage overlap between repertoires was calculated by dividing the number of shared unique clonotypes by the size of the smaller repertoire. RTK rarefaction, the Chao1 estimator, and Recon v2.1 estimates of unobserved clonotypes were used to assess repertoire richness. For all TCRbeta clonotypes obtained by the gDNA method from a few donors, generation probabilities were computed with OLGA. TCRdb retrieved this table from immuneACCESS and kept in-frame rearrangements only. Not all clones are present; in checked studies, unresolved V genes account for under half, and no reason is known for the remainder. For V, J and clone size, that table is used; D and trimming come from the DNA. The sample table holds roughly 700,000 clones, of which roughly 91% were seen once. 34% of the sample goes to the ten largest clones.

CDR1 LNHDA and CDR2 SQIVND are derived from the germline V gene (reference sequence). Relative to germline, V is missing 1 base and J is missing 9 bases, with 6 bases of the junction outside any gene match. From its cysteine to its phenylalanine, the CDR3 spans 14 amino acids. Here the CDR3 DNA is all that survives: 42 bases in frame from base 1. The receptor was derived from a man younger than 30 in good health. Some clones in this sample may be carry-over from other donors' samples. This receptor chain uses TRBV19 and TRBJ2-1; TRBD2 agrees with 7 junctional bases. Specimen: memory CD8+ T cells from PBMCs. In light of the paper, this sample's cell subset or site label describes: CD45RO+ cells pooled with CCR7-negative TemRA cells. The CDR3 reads CASSIGGGYGEQFF. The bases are TGTGCCAGTAGTATAGGGGGAGGGTACGGTGAGCAGTTCTTC.